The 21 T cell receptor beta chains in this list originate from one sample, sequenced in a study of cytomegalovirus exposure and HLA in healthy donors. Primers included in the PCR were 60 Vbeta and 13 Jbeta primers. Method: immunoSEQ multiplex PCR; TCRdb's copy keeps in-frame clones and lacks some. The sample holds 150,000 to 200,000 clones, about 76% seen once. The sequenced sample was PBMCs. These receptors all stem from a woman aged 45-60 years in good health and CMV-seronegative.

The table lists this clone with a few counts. The CDR3 reads CASSQGGDRKAFF. The DNA of the CDR3 is TGCGCCAGCAGCCAAGGAGGAGACAGAAAAGCTTTCTTT. The V gene is TRBV4-3, the J gene TRBJ1-1; perhaps TRBD1 as D (5 bases). Germline CDR1 LGHNA, CDR2 YSLEER. CDR3 length: 13 residues. Trimming removed 1 base from V and 9 bases from J, with 12 bases in between.

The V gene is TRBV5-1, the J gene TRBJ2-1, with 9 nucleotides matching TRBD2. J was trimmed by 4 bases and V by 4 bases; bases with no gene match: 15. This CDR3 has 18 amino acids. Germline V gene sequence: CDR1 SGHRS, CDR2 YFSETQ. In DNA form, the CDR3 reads TGCGCCAGCAGCCCCTACTCCTCATCTAGCGGGGTTTACAATGAGCAGTTCTTC. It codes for CASSPYSSSSGVYNEQFF.

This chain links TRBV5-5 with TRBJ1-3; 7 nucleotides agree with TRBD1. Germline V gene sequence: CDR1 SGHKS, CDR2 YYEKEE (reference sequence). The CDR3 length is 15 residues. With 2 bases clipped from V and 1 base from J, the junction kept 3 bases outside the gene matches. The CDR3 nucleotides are TGTGCCAGCAGCTTCGACAGGGTGTCTGGAAACACCATATATTTT. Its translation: CASSFDRVSGNTIYF.

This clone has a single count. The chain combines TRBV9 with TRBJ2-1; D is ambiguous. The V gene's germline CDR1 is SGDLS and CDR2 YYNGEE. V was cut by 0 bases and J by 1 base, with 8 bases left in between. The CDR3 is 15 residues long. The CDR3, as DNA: TGTGCCAGCAGCGTAGGGTGGAGTTCCTACAATGAGCAGTTCTTC. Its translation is CASSVGWSSYNEQFF. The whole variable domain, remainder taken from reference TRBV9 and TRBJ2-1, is DSGVTQTPKHLITATGQRVTLRCSPRSGDLSVYWYQQSLDQGLQFLIQYYNGEERAKGNILERFSAQQFPDLHSELNLSSLELGDSALYFCASSVGWSSYNEQFFGPGTRLTVL.

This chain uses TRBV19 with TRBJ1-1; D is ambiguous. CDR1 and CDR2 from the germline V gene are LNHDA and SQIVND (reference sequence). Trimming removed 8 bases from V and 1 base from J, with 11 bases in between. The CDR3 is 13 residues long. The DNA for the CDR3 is TGTGCCAGTGGAACAGCAGAGAACACTGAAGCTTTCTTT. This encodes CASGTAENTEAFF.

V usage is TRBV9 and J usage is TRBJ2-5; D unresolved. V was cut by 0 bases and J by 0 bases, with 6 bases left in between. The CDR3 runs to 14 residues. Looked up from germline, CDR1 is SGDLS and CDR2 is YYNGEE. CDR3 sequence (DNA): TGTGCCAGCAGCGTAGCACTGCACCAAGAGACCCAGTACTTC. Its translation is CASSVALHQETQYF.

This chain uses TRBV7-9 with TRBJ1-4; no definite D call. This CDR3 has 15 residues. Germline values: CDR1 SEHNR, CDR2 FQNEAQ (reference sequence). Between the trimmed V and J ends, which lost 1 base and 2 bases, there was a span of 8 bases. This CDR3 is CASSLGPGTNEKLFF. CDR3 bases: TGTGCCAGCAGCTTAGGGCCCGGGACTAATGAAAAACTGTTTTTT. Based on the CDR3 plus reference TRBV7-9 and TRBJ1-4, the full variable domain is DTGVSQNPRHKITKRGQNVTFRCDPISEHNRLYWYRQTLGQGPEFLTYFQNEAQLEKSRLLSDRFSAERPKGSFSTLEIQRTEQGDSAMYLCASSLGPGTNEKLFFGSGTQLSVL.

Here the CDR3 DNA reads TGTGCCACCACGGGGAGACAGGTCCCGTCGGAAAAACTGTTTTTT. It encodes CATTGRQVPSEKLFF. The chain is built from TRBV19 and TRBJ1-4; D possibly corresponds to TRBD1 (6 bases). With 10 bases removed from V and 8 bases from J, the gap between germline ends came to 23 bases. The CDR3 spans 15 residues. Looked up from germline, CDR1 is LNHDA and CDR2 is SQIVND (reference sequence).

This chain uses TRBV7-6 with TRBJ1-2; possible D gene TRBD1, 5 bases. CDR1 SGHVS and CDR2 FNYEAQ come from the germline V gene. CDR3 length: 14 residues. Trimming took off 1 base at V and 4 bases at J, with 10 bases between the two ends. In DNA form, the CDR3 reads TGTGCCAGCAGCTTAGAGGGGCGGACCTATGGCTACACCTTC. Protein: CASSLEGRTYGYTF.

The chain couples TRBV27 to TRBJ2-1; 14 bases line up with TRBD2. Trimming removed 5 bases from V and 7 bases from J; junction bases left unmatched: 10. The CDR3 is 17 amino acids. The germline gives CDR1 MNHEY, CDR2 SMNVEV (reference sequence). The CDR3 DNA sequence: TGTGCCAGCAGTCCGCCGGGACTAGCGGGAGTTGTAAATGAGCAGTTCTTC. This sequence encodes CASSPPGLAGVVNEQFF.

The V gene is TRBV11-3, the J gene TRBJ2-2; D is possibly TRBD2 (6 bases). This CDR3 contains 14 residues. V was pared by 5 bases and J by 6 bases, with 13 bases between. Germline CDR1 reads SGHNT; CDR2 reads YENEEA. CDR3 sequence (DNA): TGTGCCAGCAGCCATGGCGGGGTCCCCGGGGAGCTGTTTTTT. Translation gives CASSHGGVPGELFF.

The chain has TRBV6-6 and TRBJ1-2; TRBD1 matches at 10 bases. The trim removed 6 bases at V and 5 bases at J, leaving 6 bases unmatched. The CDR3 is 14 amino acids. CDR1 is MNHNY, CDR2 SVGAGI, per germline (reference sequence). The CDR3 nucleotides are TGTGCCAGCAGCCGACAGGGGGCAAATTATGGCTACACCTTC. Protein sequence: CASSRQGANYGYTF.

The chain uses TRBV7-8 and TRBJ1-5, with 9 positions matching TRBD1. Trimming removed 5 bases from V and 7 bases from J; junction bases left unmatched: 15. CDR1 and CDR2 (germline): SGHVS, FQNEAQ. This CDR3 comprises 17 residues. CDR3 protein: CASSTREGTGLGQPQHF. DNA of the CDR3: TGTGCCAGCAGCACCAGAGAGGGGACAGGGTTGGGACAGCCCCAGCATTTT.

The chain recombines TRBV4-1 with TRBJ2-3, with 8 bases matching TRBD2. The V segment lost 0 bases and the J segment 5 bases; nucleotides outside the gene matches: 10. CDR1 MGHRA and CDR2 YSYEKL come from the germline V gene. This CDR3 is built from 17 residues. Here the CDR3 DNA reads TGCGCCAGCAGCCAAGATTTACGGGGGGGCCTGTTAGATACGCAGTATTTT. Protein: CASSQDLRGGLLDTQYF.

The CDR3 nucleotides are TGTGCCAGCAGCCGGGAGAGAACTAGATACAATGAGCAGTTCTTC. Its translation is CASSRERTRYNEQFF. V usage is TRBV7-2 and J usage is TRBJ2-1, with D possibly matching TRBD2 (6 bases). The V gene lost 5 bases and the J gene lost 4 bases, with 15 bases spanning the gap. The CDR3 totals 15 residues. CDR1 is SGHTA and CDR2 is FQGNSA in the germline V gene. The whole variable domain, filled in from reference TRBV7-2 and TRBJ2-1, reads GAGVSQSPSNKVTEKGKDVELRCDPISGHTALYWYRQSLGQGLEFLIYFQGNSAPDKSGLPSDRFSAERTGGSVSTLTIQRTQQEDSAVYLCASSRERTRYNEQFFGPGTRLTVL.

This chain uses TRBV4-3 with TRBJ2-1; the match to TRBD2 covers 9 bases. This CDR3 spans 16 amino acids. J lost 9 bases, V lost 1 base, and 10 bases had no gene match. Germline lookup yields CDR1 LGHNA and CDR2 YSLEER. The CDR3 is CASSQGVAGARGEQFF. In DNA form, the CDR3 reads TGCGCCAGCAGCCAAGGGGTAGCGGGAGCCCGCGGTGAGCAGTTCTTC.

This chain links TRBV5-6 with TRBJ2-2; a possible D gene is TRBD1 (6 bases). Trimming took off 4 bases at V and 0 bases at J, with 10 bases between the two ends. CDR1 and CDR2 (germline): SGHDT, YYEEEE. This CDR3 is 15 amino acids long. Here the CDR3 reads CASSVTGTNTGELFF. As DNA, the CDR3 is TGTGCCAGCAGCGTAACAGGGACGAACACCGGGGAGCTGTTTTTT.

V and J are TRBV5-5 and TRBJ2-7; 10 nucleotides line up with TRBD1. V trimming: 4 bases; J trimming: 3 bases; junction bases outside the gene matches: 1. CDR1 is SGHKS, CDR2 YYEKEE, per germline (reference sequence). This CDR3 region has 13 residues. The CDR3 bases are TGTGCCAGCAGCGGGACAGGGGACTACGAGCAGTACTTC. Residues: CASSGTGDYEQYF.

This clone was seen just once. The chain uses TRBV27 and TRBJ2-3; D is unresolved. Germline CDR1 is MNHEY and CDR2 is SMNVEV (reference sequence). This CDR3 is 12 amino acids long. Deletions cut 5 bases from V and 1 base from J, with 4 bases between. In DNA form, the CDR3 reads TGTGCCAGCAGTCCAGGCACAGATACGCAGTATTTT. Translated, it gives CASSPGTDTQYF.

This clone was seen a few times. The CDR3 is CASSSPGQAGLAGGREQFF. The CDR3 DNA sequence: TGTGCCAGCAGTTCCCCGGGACAGGCGGGACTAGCGGGAGGGCGGGAGCAGTTCTTC. The rearrangement joins TRBV7-9 to TRBJ2-1; TRBD2 aligns across 16 bases. The CDR3 is 19 residues long. Germline CDR1 SEHNR, CDR2 FQNEAQ (reference sequence). Losses at the gene ends were 6 bases for V and 10 bases for J; bases not matched to a gene: 18.

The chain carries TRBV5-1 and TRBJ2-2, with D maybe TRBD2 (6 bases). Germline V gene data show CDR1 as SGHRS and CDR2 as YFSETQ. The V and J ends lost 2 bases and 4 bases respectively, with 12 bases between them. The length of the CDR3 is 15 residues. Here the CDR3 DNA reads TGCGCCAGCAGCTTAGACGGGAGAGGCACCGGGGAGCTGTTTTTT. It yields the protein CASSLDGRGTGELFF.